Listed here are 22 T cell receptor beta chains from one sample, sequenced in a study of blood T cell repertoires in COVID-19. Here immunoSEQ multiplex PCR was the method, and the copy in TCRdb shows in-frame clones only, minus some. Here the sample spans 250,000 or so clones, approximately 90% being singletons. The sequencing input was PBMCs or T cells enriched from blood (not recorded which). Receptors originate from a woman in her 40s with acute COVID-19.

This clone appeared once. The chain links TRBV24-1 to TRBJ2-1, with 12 bases aligning to TRBD1. V lost 4 bases, J lost 0 bases, and 9 bases stayed unmatched. The CDR3 is made up of 19 amino acids. CDR1 and CDR2 from the germline V gene are KGHDR and SFDVKD. Here the CDR3 reads CATSDPGTGGFSSYNEQFF. CDR3 in DNA: TGTGCCACCAGTGACCCCGGGACAGGGGGCTTCAGCTCCTACAATGAGCAGTTCTTC.

This clone was found a few times. The V call is TRBV6-2 or TRBV6-3, the J call TRBJ2-7, with 8 bases fitting TRBD1. The germline CDR1 and CDR2 sequences are MNHEY and SVGEGT. This CDR3 comprises 17 residues. V gave up 4 bases and J gave up 0 bases; unmatched junction bases: 11. DNA for the CDR3: TGTGCCAGCAGTTTTTCTCTAAGGGACAGGACCTCCTACGAGCAGTACTTC. It translates to CASSFSLRDRTSYEQYF.

The chain is built from TRBV2 and TRBJ2-2; 8 positions match TRBD2. The CDR3 is 18 amino acids. V shed 4 bases and J 2 bases; nucleotides not matched to a gene: 12. From germline, CDR1 is SNHLY and CDR2 FYNNEI. The CDR3 DNA reads TGTGCCAGCAGTGTAAGAGTGCTAGCGGGCAGTAACACCGGGGAGCTGTTTTTT. Translating it yields CASSVRVLAGSNTGELFF.

The gene calls are TRBV9 and TRBJ2-5; 8 bases map to TRBD1. There are 14 residues in the CDR3. CDR1 and CDR2 from the germline V gene are SGDLS and YYNGEE. The junction had 1 base not matched to a gene; V was cut back by 2 bases and J by 1 base. The DNA for the CDR3 is TGTGCCAGCAGCGTGGGACAGGTCCAAGAGACCCAGTACTTC. This sequence encodes CASSVGQVQETQYF.

The V and J genes are TRBV2 and TRBJ2-5; the D gene is possibly TRBD1 (5 bases). The CDR3 contains 14 residues. The germline V gene has CDR1 SNHLY and CDR2 FYNNEI. The germline V and J ends were trimmed by 6 bases and 2 bases, with 13 bases remaining between them. The CDR3 protein is CASSPGITQETQYF. The CDR3 nucleotides read TGTGCCAGCAGCCCAGGGATCACTCAAGAGACCCAGTACTTC.

This clone was counted a single time. The chain links TRBV6-5 to TRBJ1-2; no clear D. Trimming cost V 6 bases and J 10 bases, with 9 bases left between them. CDR3 size: 10 residues. The V gene's germline CDR1 is MNHEY and CDR2 SVGAGI. CDR3 amino acids: CASRGEIYTF. The CDR3 DNA is TGTGCCAGCAGGGGAGAAATCTACACCTTC.

The V and J genes are TRBV5-5 and TRBJ2-1; a possible D gene is TRBD1 (6 bases). CDR1 is SGHKS and CDR2 is YYEKEE in the germline V gene (reference sequence). The CDR3 extends over 12 amino acids. Trimming took off 4 bases at V and 10 bases at J, with 12 bases between the two ends. CDR3 DNA sequence: TGTGCCAGCAGCCCTACCGGGACAGAGCAGTTCTTC. Protein product: CASSPTGTEQFF.

The chain joins TRBV11-2 to TRBJ2-6, with unresolved D. Per germline, CDR1 SGHAT and CDR2 FQNNGV. The CDR3 extends over 15 amino acids. The V end lost 1 base, the J end lost 0 bases, and 4 bases lay between the germline ends. CDR3 DNA sequence: TGTGCCAGCAGCTTAGTCGGCTCTGGGGCCAACGTCCTGACTTTC. Protein: CASSLVGSGANVLTF.

The genes are TRBV11-2 and TRBJ1-6; D is uncertain. The germline gives CDR1 SGHAT, CDR2 FQNNGV. The V end was cut by 5 bases, the J end by 4 bases, with 9 bases between. The CDR3 has 14 residues. The CDR3 loop reads CASSTTNYNSPLHF. Written as DNA, the CDR3 is TGTGCCAGCAGCACGACAAATTATAATTCACCCCTCCACTTT.

The chain combines TRBV14 with TRBJ1-3; no clear D. Per germline, CDR1 SGHDN and CDR2 FVKESK. The CDR3 contains 13 residues. V lost 4 bases and J lost 3, with 7 bases in between. This CDR3 reads CASSPAGGNTIYF. CDR3 DNA: TGTGCCAGCAGCCCTGCGGGTGGAAACACCATATATTTT.

This clone was counted a few times. The junction differs from germline at one of its ends, possibly a read error. CDR3: CASSKDPATGKLYGYTF. As DNA, the CDR3 is TGTGCCAGCAGCAAAGATCCGGCGACAGGGAAGTTGTATGGCTACACCTTC. The genes are TRBV14 and TRBJ1-2; 7 nucleotides align to TRBD1. The germline V gene encodes CDR1 SGHDN and CDR2 FVKESK. The CDR3 covers 17 residues.

The rearrangement joins TRBV19 to TRBJ2-5, with TRBD2 identical over 11 bases. Per the germline V gene, CDR1 is LNHDA and CDR2 is SQIVND (reference sequence). CDR3 length: 15 amino acids. The CDR3 sequence is CAPLAGGPLKETQYF. The CDR3 DNA reads as TGTGCACCTCTAGCGGGGGGTCCCTTAAAAGAGACCCAGTACTTC.

This chain links TRBV3-1 (or the pseudogene TRBV3-2) with TRBJ2-3; perhaps TRBD1 as D (5 bases). The V gene lost 5 bases and the J gene lost 3 bases, with 21 bases spanning the gap. The CDR3 covers 17 residues. The V gene's germline CDR1 is LGHDT and CDR2 YNNKEL (reference sequence). In DNA, the CDR3 is TGTGCCAGCAGCAAATCGTCGACAGTAGCTAGGACAGATACGCAGTATTTT. This codes for CASSKSSTVARTDTQYF.

The chain joins TRBV11-2 to TRBJ1-2; 11 bases map to TRBD1. V dropped 6 bases and J dropped 8; count of bases not matched to a gene: 5. Germline V gives CDR1 SGHAT, CDR2 FQNNGV. This CDR3 comprises 13 residues. CDR3 loop: CASSQDRGPGYTF. The DNA for the CDR3 is TGTGCCAGCAGTCAGGACAGGGGGCCAGGCTACACCTTC. The complete variable domain, with remaining parts taken from reference TRBV11-2 and TRBJ1-2, reads EAGVAQSPRYKIIEKRQSVAFWCNPISGHATLYWYQQILGQGPKLLIQFQNNGVVDDSQLPKDRFSAERLKGVDSTLKIQPAKLEDSAVYLCASSQDRGPGYTFGSGTRLTVV.

The V and J genes are TRBV9 and TRBJ1-1; D is unclear. Germline CDR1 is SGDLS and CDR2 is YYNGEE. Trimming pared 0 bases from V and 1 base from J, leaving 13 bases between. This CDR3 has 16 amino acids. The DNA for the CDR3 is TGTGCCAGCAGCGTAGGGGCAGGACGGGGGAACACTGAAGCTTTCTTT. This sequence encodes CASSVGAGRGNTEAFF.

The V gene is TRBV4-1, the J gene TRBJ1-4, with TRBD1 as a possible D gene (6 bases). Germline values: CDR1 MGHRA, CDR2 YSYEKL. The CDR3 consists of 17 residues. V lost 0 bases and J 4 bases, leaving 15 bases between the germline ends. CDR3 sequence (DNA): TGCGCCAGCAGCCAAGACTTACAGGGAGTATATAATGAAAAACTGTTTTTT. Amino acid sequence: CASSQDLQGVYNEKLFF.

The CDR3 DNA reads as TGTGCCAGCAGCTTAGCGCGGGGCGGGAGGGTCACAGATACGCAGTATTTT. Translating gives CASSLARGGRVTDTQYF. The rearrangement links TRBV7-2 to TRBJ2-3; 9 bases are shared with TRBD2. Germline CDR1 SGHTA, CDR2 FQGNSA. The CDR3 sequence is 17 residues long. V shed 0 bases, J shed 2 bases, and the junction held 6 bases outside the gene matches.

The genes are TRBV3-1 (or the pseudogene TRBV3-2) and TRBJ2-1, with 9 positions matching TRBD2. Unmatched junction bases numbered 8, after V lost 4 bases and J lost 7 bases. The germline V gene encodes CDR1 LGHDT and CDR2 YNNKEL (reference sequence). The CDR3 contains 15 residues. The CDR3 bases are TGTGCCAGCAGCCCCCGAATAGCGGGAGCGAATGAGCAGTTCTTC. Translated: CASSPRIAGANEQFF.

This clone appeared a few times. The chain has TRBV6-1 and TRBJ1-5; unclear D gene. In germline, CDR1 is MNHNS, CDR2 SASEGT. Deletions cut 3 bases from V and 2 bases from J, with 11 bases between. CDR3 size: 15 residues. The CDR3 here is CASSDEGIGNQPQHF. DNA of the CDR3: TGTGCCAGCAGTGATGAGGGTATAGGCAATCAGCCCCAGCATTTT.

This chain uses TRBV5-1 with TRBJ2-1, with D tentatively TRBD1 (5 bases). V dropped 3 bases and J dropped 8 bases, with 15 bases sitting between them. CDR1 and CDR2 (germline): SGHRS, YFSETQ. The CDR3 extends over 14 amino acids. The CDR3 loop reads CASSSAIRVDEQFF. As DNA, the CDR3 is TGCGCCAGCAGCTCGGCGATCAGGGTCGATGAGCAGTTCTTC.

The chain has TRBV5-1 and TRBJ2-1, with D possibly being TRBD2 (7 bases). V lost 3 bases and J lost 0, with 10 bases in between. The CDR3 has 15 residues. CDR1 and CDR2 from the germline V gene are SGHRS and YFSETQ. The CDR3: CASSWRGGSYNEQFF. The CDR3 region has the DNA TGCGCCAGCAGCTGGAGGGGGGGCTCCTACAATGAGCAGTTCTTC.

The genes are TRBV19 and TRBJ1-1, with unresolved D. The CDR3 runs to 13 residues. Germline CDR1 and CDR2: LNHDA and SQIVND (reference sequence). Deletions cut 1 base from V and 7 bases from J, with 10 bases between. The CDR3 loop reads CASSIGGLGEAFF. In DNA, the CDR3 is TGTGCCAGTAGTATAGGAGGGTTAGGTGAAGCTTTCTTT.